Presented here are 29 T cell receptor beta chains from one specimen sequenced in a study of STAT5B mutations in CD4+ large granular lymphocyte leukemia. Sequencing was performed with immunoSEQ multiplex PCR; in TCRdb, only in-frame clones are kept and a portion is missing. This sample has some 38,000 clones, with roughly 85% found just once. Sequencing input: CD4+ T cells from blood buffy coats. The receptor set was obtained from a human donor in good health.

CDR3 residues: CAWRLTASTDTQYF. The CDR3 DNA reads as TGTGCCTGGAGATTGACAGCAAGCACAGATACGCAGTATTTT. The V call is TRBV30, the J call TRBJ2-3; a weak D match, TRBD1 (5 bases). The CDR3 is 14 amino acids. Trimming removed 3 bases at V and 0 bases at J, with 10 bases between. Germline CDR1 and CDR2: GTSNPN and SVGIG (reference sequence).

V gene TRBV19 combines with J gene TRBJ1-2; a possible D gene is TRBD1 (5 bases). Germline CDR1 and CDR2: LNHDA and SQIVND (reference sequence). V dropped 5 bases and J dropped 2 bases, with 6 bases sitting between them. The CDR3 loop spans 12 amino acids. CDR3 sequence: CASSEGNYGYTF. The CDR3 coding sequence is TGTGCCAGTAGTGAGGGGAACTATGGCTACACCTTC.

The J gene is TRBJ1-1, the V gene TRBV19, with D possibly matching TRBD1 (6 bases). The CDR3 has 16 residues. With 4 bases removed from V and 7 bases from J, the gap between germline ends came to 22 bases. The V gene's germline CDR1 is LNHDA and CDR2 SQIVND (reference sequence). The CDR3, as DNA: TGTGCCAGTAGTAGTGACCCCCGGGACACCGCTGGTGAAGCTTTCTTT. Protein: CASSSDPRDTAGEAFF. The full variable domain, rest sourced from reference TRBV19 and TRBJ1-1, is DGGITQSPKYLFRKEGQNVTLSCEQNLNHDAMYWYRQDPGQGLRLIYYSQIVNDFQKGDIAEGYSVSREKKESFPLTVTSAQKNPTAFYLCASSSDPRDTAGEAFFGQGTRLTVV.

The V gene is TRBV19, the J gene TRBJ2-7; TRBD1 matches at 7 bases. Trimming at V came to 6 bases and at J to 1 base, leaving 3 bases not matched to a gene. This CDR3 region has 13 residues. In germline, CDR1 is LNHDA, CDR2 SQIVND (reference sequence). The CDR3 reads CASSRRGSYEQYF. The DNA for the CDR3 is TGTGCCAGTAGCCGCAGGGGGTCCTACGAGCAGTACTTC.

The J gene is TRBJ1-5, the V gene TRBV20-1; D call uncertain. Trimming stripped 3 bases from V and 9 bases from J, with 9 bases between. Per germline, CDR1 DFQATT and CDR2 SNEGSKA (reference sequence). The CDR3 totals 11 residues. The CDR3 region is CSASREGPQHF. CDR3 coding DNA: TGCAGTGCTAGCCGGGAGGGGCCCCAGCATTTT.

The chain uses TRBV28 and TRBJ1-1, with 9 nucleotides matching TRBD1. The CDR3 consists of 16 residues. Losses at the gene ends were 4 bases for V and 1 base for J; bases not matched to a gene: 7. From germline, CDR1 is MDHEN and CDR2 SYDVKM. The CDR3 DNA follows: TGTGCCAGCAGTTCCGGGACAGGGTTAGGGAACACTGAAGCTTTCTTT. Translated: CASSSGTGLGNTEAFF.

This chain uses TRBV7-9 with TRBJ1-3, with D possibly being TRBD1 (5 bases). V lost 1 base, J lost 3 bases, and 10 bases lay in between. The CDR3 covers 15 residues. Germline CDR1 and CDR2: SEHNR and FQNEAQ (reference sequence). CDR3 sequence (DNA): TGTGCCAGCAGCTTAGAGGCAGGGATTGGAAACACCATATATTTT. It codes for CASSLEAGIGNTIYF. The complete variable domain, with remaining parts taken from reference TRBV7-9 and TRBJ1-3, reads DTGVSQNPRHKITKRGQNVTFRCDPISEHNRLYWYRQTLGQGPEFLTYFQNEAQLEKSRLLSDRFSAERPKGSFSTLEIQRTEQGDSAMYLCASSLEAGIGNTIYFGEGSWLTVV.

This chain joins TRBV15 and TRBJ1-2, with a weak D call TRBD1 (6 bases). The germline V gene encodes CDR1 LNHNV and CDR2 YYDKDF (reference sequence). The CDR3 length is 15 residues. Trimming stripped 5 bases from V and 3 bases from J, with 16 bases between. This CDR3 is CATSSTTGLDYGYTF. CDR3 nucleotides: TGTGCCACCAGCTCCACGACAGGACTGGACTATGGCTACACCTTC.

This chain connects TRBV11-2 to TRBJ2-1; 8 bases align to TRBD1. Germline trimming cut 1 base from V and 10 bases from J; bases unmatched to any gene: 9. The CDR3 length is 15 residues. In germline, CDR1 is SGHAT, CDR2 FQNNGV. In DNA, the CDR3 is TGTGCCAGCAGCTTAGGATGGACAGGGCCTCGAGAGCAGTTCTTC. Translation: CASSLGWTGPREQFF.

This sequence joins TRBV28 and TRBJ1-1; D might be TRBD1 (5 bases). V lost 6 bases and J 1 base, leaving 15 bases between the germline ends. CDR3 length: 15 residues. Germline loops: CDR1 MDHEN, CDR2 SYDVKM. Here the CDR3 DNA reads TGTGCCAGCAGGGGGCAGGGTTCCAAGAACACTGAAGCTTTCTTT. Translation gives CASRGQGSKNTEAFF.

V gene TRBV6-5 combines with J gene TRBJ2-7, with D tentatively TRBD2 (6 bases). CDR1 and CDR2 from the germline V gene are MNHEY and SVGAGI. This CDR3 comprises 14 residues. V lost 3 bases and J lost 1, with 10 bases in between. In DNA form, the CDR3 reads TGTGCCAGCAGTTATGGAGGGGCGTCCTACGAGCAGTACTTC. This codes for CASSYGGASYEQYF.

Only one count was recorded for this clone. The chain links TRBV19 to TRBJ2-1; D possibly corresponds to TRBD2 (6 bases). CDR3 length: 18 amino acids. CDR1 is LNHDA and CDR2 is SQIVND in the germline V gene (reference sequence). Between the trimmed V and J ends, which lost 0 bases and 7 bases, there was a span of 22 bases. The chain's CDR3 is CASSIDPGGGIGQNEQFF. CDR3 in DNA: TGTGCCAGTAGTATAGATCCGGGCGGCGGGATTGGGCAGAATGAGCAGTTCTTC.

The chain links TRBV19 to TRBJ1-5; tentative D call: TRBD1 (5 bases). Trimming shortened V by 5 bases and J by 0 bases, and 23 bases separated the two germline ends. The length of the CDR3 is 19 residues. Germline CDR1 LNHDA, CDR2 SQIVND (reference sequence). CDR3 sequence (DNA): TGTGCCAGTAGTTTCCCTTCGGGACGTAGCCTAAATAGCAATCAGCCCCAGCATTTT. Amino acid sequence: CASSFPSGRSLNSNQPQHF. The full variable domain, with the rest looked up from reference TRBV19 and TRBJ1-5, is DGGITQSPKYLFRKEGQNVTLSCEQNLNHDAMYWYRQDPGQGLRLIYYSQIVNDFQKGDIAEGYSVSREKKESFPLTVTSAQKNPTAFYLCASSFPSGRSLNSNQPQHFGDGTRLSIL.

The genes are TRBV27 and TRBJ2-7; 8 positions match TRBD2. V lost 0 bases to trimming and J lost 2 bases; unmatched junction nucleotides: 6. The germline gives CDR1 MNHEY, CDR2 SMNVEV (reference sequence). This CDR3 is built from 16 residues. CDR3 DNA sequence: TGTGCCAGCAGTTTATCTACGGCGGGGGGAACCTACGAGCAGTACTTC. This encodes CASSLSTAGGTYEQYF.

The rearrangement uses TRBV18 and TRBJ1-2; TRBD1 agrees at 10 bases. Germline V gives CDR1 KGHSH, CDR2 LQKENI. V was pared by 2 bases and J by 7 bases, with 10 bases of the junction left unmatched. This CDR3 spans 16 amino acids. In DNA form, the CDR3 reads TGTGCCAGCTCACCAGCAGGGACAGGGGTGGAGGCTGGCTACACCTTC. It codes for CASSPAGTGVEAGYTF. Variable domain in full (rest from reference TRBV18 and TRBJ1-2): NAGVMQNPRHLVRRRGQEARLRCSPMKGHSHVYWYRQLPEEGLKFMVYLQKENIIDESGMPKERFSAEFPKEGPSILRIQQVVRGDSAAYFCASSPAGTGVEAGYTFGSGTRLTVV.

This chain uses TRBV5-6 with TRBJ1-3; D is unclear. Germline lookup yields CDR1 SGHDT and CDR2 YYEEEE. This CDR3 is built from 16 residues. V lost 4 bases and J 1 base, leaving 15 bases between the germline ends. CDR3 amino acids: CASSPPRTVSGNTIYF. CDR3 DNA sequence: TGTGCCAGCAGCCCCCCTCGTACCGTTTCTGGAAACACCATATATTTT.

The sample holds a few counts of this clone. The V and J genes are TRBV28 and TRBJ2-1; 7 nucleotides line up with TRBD2. CDR3 length: 14 residues. Germline V gives CDR1 MDHEN, CDR2 SYDVKM. After removal of 2 bases from V and 2 bases from J, the junction contained 0 bases not matched to a gene. This CDR3 is CASSLRGAYNEQFF. CDR3 in DNA: TGTGCCAGCAGTTTACGGGGGGCCTACAATGAGCAGTTCTTC.

V is TRBV28 and J is TRBJ1-4, with D perhaps matching TRBD1 (5 bases). Trimming left V 6 bases short and J 8 bases short, with 10 bases between. The CDR3 sequence is 12 residues long. Germline V gene lookup returns CDR1 MDHEN and CDR2 SYDVKM. The CDR3 DNA sequence: TGTGCCAGCAGGGACACTTTAGAAAAACTGTTTTTT. Amino acid sequence: CASRDTLEKLFF. Using reference TRBV28 and TRBJ1-4 for the parts outside the CDR3, the full variable domain is DVKVTQSSRYLVKRTGEKVFLECVQDMDHENMFWYRQDPGLGLRLIYFSYDVKMKEKGDIPEGYSVSREKKERFSLILESASTNQTSMYLCASRDTLEKLFFGSGTQLSVL.

The chain links TRBV11-3 to TRBJ1-4; D might be TRBD1 (6 bases). The CDR3 is 14 residues long. Trimming pared 6 bases from V and 4 bases from J, leaving 12 bases between. Germline CDR1 and CDR2: SGHNT and YENEEA. In nucleotides, the CDR3 is TGTGCCAGCAGACCGGACAGCTATAATGAAAAACTGTTTTTT. Encoded protein: CASRPDSYNEKLFF.

This rearrangement joins TRBV10-3 to TRBJ1-6; D not resolved. Germline CDR1 reads ENHRY; CDR2 reads SYGVKD. Trimming pared 10 bases from V and 6 bases from J, leaving 10 bases between. This CDR3 has 12 amino acids. The CDR3 region is CATGIPNSPLHF. CDR3 nucleotide sequence: TGTGCCACCGGGATCCCTAATTCACCCCTCCACTTT.

On this clone: The sample carries other DNA sequences with the same CDR3. This rearrangement joins TRBV10-1 to TRBJ2-3; TRBD1 matches 8 bases. CDR1 and CDR2 from the germline V gene are WNHNN and SYGVQD (reference sequence). The CDR3 runs 13 residues. V lost 6 bases to trimming and J lost 6 bases; unmatched junction nucleotides: 5. The CDR3 nucleotides are TGCGCCAGCAGGCCTCAGGGGGCGGATACGCAGTATTTT. It translates to CASRPQGADTQYF.

The DNA of the CDR3 is TGTGCCAGCAGTTTAAGGACTTTGGCCCTTTACGAGCAGTACTTC. It specifies CASSLRTLALYEQYF. The chain has TRBV28 and TRBJ2-7; possible D gene TRBD2, 5 bases. Germline loops: CDR1 MDHEN, CDR2 SYDVKM. V lost 2 bases and J 4 bases, leaving 15 bases between the germline ends. CDR3 length: 15 amino acids.

The J gene is TRBJ1-4, the V gene TRBV5-1; maybe TRBD1 (5 bases). Germline V CDR1 and CDR2: SGHRS, YFSETQ. V was shortened by 2 bases and J by 8 bases, with 7 bases between the two germline ends. The CDR3 is 12 residues long. Here the CDR3 reads CASSFEGEKLFF. DNA for the CDR3: TGCGCCAGCAGCTTCGAGGGGGAAAAACTGTTTTTT.

This clone was detected only a few times. V and J are TRBV6-1 and TRBJ1-6, with D unresolved. The CDR3 extends over 14 amino acids. Germline V gene sequence: CDR1 MNHNS, CDR2 SASEGT. With 4 bases removed from V and 7 bases from J, the gap between germline ends came to 11 bases. In DNA form, the CDR3 reads TGTGCCAGCAGTGGGAGGTCGCTGAATTCACCCCTCCACTTT. The encoded protein is CASSGRSLNSPLHF.

The gene calls are TRBV28 and TRBJ2-3; the D gene is possibly TRBD2 (6 bases). Deletions cut 6 bases from V and 7 bases from J, with 11 bases between. This CDR3 is built from 12 residues. In germline, CDR1 is MDHEN, CDR2 SYDVKM. The CDR3 sequence: CASRGLTNTQYF. The CDR3 coding sequence is TGTGCCAGCAGGGGACTGACTAATACGCAGTATTTT.

This CDR3 reads CASINRGLAGGETQYF. Here the CDR3 DNA reads TGTGCCAGCATTAACCGAGGGCTAGCGGGGGGAGAGACCCAGTACTTC. The chain links TRBV27 to TRBJ2-5; 11 bases match TRBD2. The J segment lost 4 bases and the V segment lost 7 bases, leaving 11 bases of the junction unmatched. Germline CDR1 reads MNHEY; CDR2 reads SMNVEV (reference sequence). CDR3 length equals 16 residues.

The V and J genes are TRBV19 and TRBJ1-2; TRBD1 matches at 9 bases. The ends lost 4 bases at V and 3 bases at J; junction bases unmatched: 3. Germline lookup yields CDR1 LNHDA and CDR2 SQIVND (reference sequence). The CDR3 covers 14 residues. CDR3 DNA sequence: TGTGCCAGTAGTACACAGGGGGCTGACTATGGCTACACCTTC. This gives the protein CASSTQGADYGYTF.

The table lists this clone with a few counts. The CDR3 protein is CASSFPGKDIQYF. CDR3 nucleotide sequence: TGTGCCAGCAGCTTTCCAGGGAAGGACATTCAGTACTTC. The chain employs TRBV5-6 and TRBJ2-4; TRBD1 might be the D (5 bases). There are 13 residues in the CDR3. V lost 2 bases and J lost 8, with 11 bases in between. Germline loops: CDR1 SGHDT, CDR2 YYEEEE.

This sequence joins TRBV7-2 and TRBJ2-7, with a possible D match to TRBD1 (6 bases). This CDR3 has 12 amino acids. V lost 2 bases and J 4 bases, leaving 6 bases between the germline ends. The germline V gene encodes CDR1 SGHTA and CDR2 FQGNSA. CDR3 region: CASSLQGYEQYF. The CDR3 DNA sequence: TGTGCCAGCAGCTTACAGGGGTACGAGCAGTACTTC.